Presented here are 5 T cell receptor beta chains from one specimen sequenced in a study of cytomegalovirus exposure and HLA in healthy donors. The PCR contained 60 Vbeta and 13 Jbeta primers. Assay: immunoSEQ multiplex PCR; the TCRdb copy retains only in-frame clones and omits some. This repertoire shows more than 200,000 clones, roughly 68% found once; its top ten account for about 3%. Sequencing was done on a sample of PBMCs. These TCRs come from a middle-aged man in good health and CMV-seropositive.

The chain has TRBV10-3 and TRBJ1-5; D remains unclear. The CDR3 is 13 amino acids. The V gene's germline CDR1 is ENHRY and CDR2 SYGVKD. V shed 7 bases and J shed 1 base, with 8 bases lying between them. The CDR3 nucleotides read TGTGCCATCAAGGGAGCAAGCAATCAGCCCCAGCATTTT. This gives the protein CAIKGASNQPQHF.

The chain employs TRBV14 and TRBJ1-2; D is unresolved. Germline loops: CDR1 SGHDN, CDR2 FVKESK. The CDR3 sequence is 12 residues long. Trimming left V 1 base short and J 7 bases short, with 7 bases between. For the CDR3, the DNA is TGTGCCAGCAGCCAAGTTTCGGGTGGCTACACCTTC. Translation gives CASSQVSGGYTF.

This chain links TRBV18 with TRBJ2-1; possibly TRBD2 for D (5 bases). Trimming shortened V by 3 bases and J by 8 bases, and 20 bases separated the two germline ends. Germline V gene data show CDR1 as KGHSH and CDR2 as LQKENI. The CDR3 consists of 16 residues. The CDR3 DNA reads as TGTGCCAGCTCACCTGGAGGCGGACGAAACGCCTATGAGCAGTTCTTC. It translates to CASSPGGGRNAYEQFF.

The chain links TRBV6-5 to TRBJ1-3; 9 nucleotides agree with TRBD1. Germline CDR1 is MNHEY and CDR2 is SVGAGI. The CDR3 contains 15 residues. The V segment lost 6 bases and the J segment 2 bases; nucleotides outside the gene matches: 5. The CDR3 loop reads CASRRDREAGNTIYF. The DNA for the CDR3 is TGTGCCAGCAGGCGGGACAGGGAGGCTGGAAACACCATATATTTT.

The chain is built from TRBV19 and TRBJ1-1; D gene ambiguous. The CDR3 extends over 12 amino acids. Between the trimmed V and J ends, which lost 7 bases and 3 bases, there was a span of 9 bases. Germline assignment: CDR1 LNHDA and CDR2 SQIVND (reference sequence). DNA for the CDR3: TGTGCCAGTATTTGGACTCACACTGAAGCTTTCTTT. Amino acids: CASIWTHTEAFF.